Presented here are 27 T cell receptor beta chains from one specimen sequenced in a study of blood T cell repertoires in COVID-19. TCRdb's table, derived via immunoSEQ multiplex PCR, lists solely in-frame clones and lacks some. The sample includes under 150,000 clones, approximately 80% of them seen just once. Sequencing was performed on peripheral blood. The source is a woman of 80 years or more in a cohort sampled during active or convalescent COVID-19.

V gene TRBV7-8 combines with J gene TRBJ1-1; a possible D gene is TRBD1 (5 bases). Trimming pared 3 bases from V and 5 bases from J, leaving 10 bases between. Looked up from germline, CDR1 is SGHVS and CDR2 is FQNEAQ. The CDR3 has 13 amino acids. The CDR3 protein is CASSFQGRTEAFF. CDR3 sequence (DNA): TGTGCCAGCAGCTTTCAGGGTCGGACTGAAGCTTTCTTT.

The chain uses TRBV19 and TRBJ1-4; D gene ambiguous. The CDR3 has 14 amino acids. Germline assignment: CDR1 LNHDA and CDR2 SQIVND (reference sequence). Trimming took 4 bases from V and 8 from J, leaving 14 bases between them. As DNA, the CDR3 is TGTGCCAGTAGTAATAGGCAGGCGAGAGAAAAACTGTTTTTT. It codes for CASSNRQAREKLFF.

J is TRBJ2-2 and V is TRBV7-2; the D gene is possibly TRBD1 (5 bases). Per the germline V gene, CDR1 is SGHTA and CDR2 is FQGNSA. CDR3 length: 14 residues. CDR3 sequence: CAKAGITNTGELFF. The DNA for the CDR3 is TGTGCTAAGGCAGGGATCACGAACACCGGGGAGCTGTTTTTT.

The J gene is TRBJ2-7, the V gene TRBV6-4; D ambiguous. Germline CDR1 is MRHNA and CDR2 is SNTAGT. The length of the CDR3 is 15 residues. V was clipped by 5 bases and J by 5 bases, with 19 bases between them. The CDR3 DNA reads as TGTGCCAGCAGTCCCATTGCGGCTGCGGCGAACGAGCAGTACTTC. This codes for CASSPIAAAANEQYF.

The CDR3 protein is CATSRDRQGYEQYV. The CDR3 DNA follows: TGTGCCACCAGCAGGGATCGACAGGGGTACGAGCAGTACGTC. V gene TRBV15 combines with J gene TRBJ2-7; 8 positions match TRBD1. From germline, CDR1 is LNHNV and CDR2 YYDKDF (reference sequence). CDR3 length: 14 amino acids. V was clipped by 3 bases and J by 4 bases; unmatched bases: 5.

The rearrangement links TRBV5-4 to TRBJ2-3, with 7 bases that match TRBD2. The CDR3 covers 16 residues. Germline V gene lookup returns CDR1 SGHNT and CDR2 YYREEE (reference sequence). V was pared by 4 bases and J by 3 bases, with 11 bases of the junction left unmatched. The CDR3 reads CASSGRTSEVTDTQYF. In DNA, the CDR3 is TGTGCCAGCAGCGGGAGGACTAGTGAGGTGACAGATACGCAGTATTTT.

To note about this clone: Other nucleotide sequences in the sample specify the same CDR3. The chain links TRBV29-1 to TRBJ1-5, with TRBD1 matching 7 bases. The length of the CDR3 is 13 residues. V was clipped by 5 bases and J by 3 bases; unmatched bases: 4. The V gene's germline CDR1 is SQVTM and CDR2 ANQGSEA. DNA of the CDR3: TGCAGCGTTACTGACAGGGACAATCAGCCCCAGCATTTT. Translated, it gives CSVTDRDNQPQHF.

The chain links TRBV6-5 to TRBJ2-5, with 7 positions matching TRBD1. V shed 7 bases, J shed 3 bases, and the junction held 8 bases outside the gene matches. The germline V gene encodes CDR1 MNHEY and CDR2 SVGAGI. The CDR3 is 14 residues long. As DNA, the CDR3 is TGTGCCAGCACCCGGGACAGCTTAAAAGAGACCCAGTACTTC. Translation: CASTRDSLKETQYF.

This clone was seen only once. In nucleotides, the CDR3 is TGTGCCAGCAGGAAACAGGGGTCCACTGAAGCTTTCTTT. Amino acid sequence: CASRKQGSTEAFF. This rearrangement joins TRBV28 to TRBJ1-1; 7 nucleotides agree with TRBD1. The CDR3 covers 13 residues. Germline V gives CDR1 MDHEN, CDR2 SYDVKM. Unmatched junction bases numbered 5, after V lost 6 bases and J lost 4 bases. The full variable domain, in which reference TRBV28 and TRBJ1-1 provide the parts outside the CDR3, is DVKVTQSSRYLVKRTGEKVFLECVQDMDHENMFWYRQDPGLGLRLIYFSYDVKMKEKGDIPEGYSVSREKKERFSLILESASTNQTSMYLCASRKQGSTEAFFGQGTRLTVV.

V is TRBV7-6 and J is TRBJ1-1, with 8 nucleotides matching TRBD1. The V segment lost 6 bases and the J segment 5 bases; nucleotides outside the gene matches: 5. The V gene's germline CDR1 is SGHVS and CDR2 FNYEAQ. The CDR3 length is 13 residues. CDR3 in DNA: TGTGCCAGCAGTAAGACAGGGGAAACTGAAGCTTTCTTT. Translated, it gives CASSKTGETEAFF. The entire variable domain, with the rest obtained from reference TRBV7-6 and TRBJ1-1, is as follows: GAGVSQSPRYKVTKRGQDVALRCDPISGHVSLYWYRQALGQGPEFLTYFNYEAQQDKSGLPNDRFSAERPEGSISTLTIQRTEQRDSAMYRCASSKTGETEAFFGQGTRLTVV.

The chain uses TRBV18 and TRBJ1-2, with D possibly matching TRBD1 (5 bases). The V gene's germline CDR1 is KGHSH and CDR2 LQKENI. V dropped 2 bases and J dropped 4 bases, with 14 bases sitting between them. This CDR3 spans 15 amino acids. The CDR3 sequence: CASSPFTDIVYGYTF. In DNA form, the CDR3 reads TGTGCCAGCTCACCATTCACGGACATAGTCTATGGCTACACCTTC.

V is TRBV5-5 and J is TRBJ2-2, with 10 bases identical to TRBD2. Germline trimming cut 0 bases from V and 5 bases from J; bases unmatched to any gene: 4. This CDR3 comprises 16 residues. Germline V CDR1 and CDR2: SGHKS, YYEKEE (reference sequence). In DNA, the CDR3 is TGTGCCAGCAGCTTGGGGGGACTAGCGATTACCGGGGAGCTGTTTTTT. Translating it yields CASSLGGLAITGELFF.

CDR3 sequence: CASSVQGSHYGYTF. In DNA form, the CDR3 reads TGTGCCAGCAGCGTACAGGGATCCCACTATGGCTACACCTTC. The chain uses TRBV7-9 and TRBJ1-2; D is perhaps TRBD1 (6 bases). Trimming removed 5 bases from V and 3 bases from J, with 13 bases in between. CDR3 length equals 14 residues. Per germline, CDR1 SEHNR and CDR2 FQNEAQ (reference sequence).

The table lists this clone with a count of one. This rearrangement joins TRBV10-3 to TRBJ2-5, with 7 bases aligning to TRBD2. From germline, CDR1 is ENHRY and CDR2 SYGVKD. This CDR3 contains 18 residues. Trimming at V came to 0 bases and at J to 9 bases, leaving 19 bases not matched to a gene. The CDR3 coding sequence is TGTGCCATCAGTGAGTCCGGAACCGGGACTATTCTTGAGTGGGCCCAGTACTTC. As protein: CAISESGTGTILEWAQYF.

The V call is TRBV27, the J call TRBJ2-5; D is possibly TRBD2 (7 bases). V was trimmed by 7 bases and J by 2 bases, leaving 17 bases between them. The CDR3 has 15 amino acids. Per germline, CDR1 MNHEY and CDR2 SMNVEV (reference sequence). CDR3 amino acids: CASTLTGREQETQYF. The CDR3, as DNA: TGTGCCAGCACCCTCACAGGGAGGGAACAAGAGACCCAGTACTTC.

DNA of the CDR3: TGTGCCAGCAGTCCCCCCCGGGGCTATGGCTACACCTTC. This gives the protein CASSPPRGYGYTF. The chain has TRBV28 and TRBJ1-2; D unclear. CDR3 size: 13 residues. The germline V gene has CDR1 MDHEN and CDR2 SYDVKM. The V and J ends lost 5 bases and 4 bases respectively, with 11 bases between them.

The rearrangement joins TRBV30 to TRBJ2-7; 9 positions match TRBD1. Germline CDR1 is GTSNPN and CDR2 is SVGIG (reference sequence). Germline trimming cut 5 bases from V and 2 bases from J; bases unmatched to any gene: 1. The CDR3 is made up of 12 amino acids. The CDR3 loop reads CAWGDRAYEQYF. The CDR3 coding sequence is TGTGCCTGGGGGGACAGGGCCTACGAGCAGTACTTC.

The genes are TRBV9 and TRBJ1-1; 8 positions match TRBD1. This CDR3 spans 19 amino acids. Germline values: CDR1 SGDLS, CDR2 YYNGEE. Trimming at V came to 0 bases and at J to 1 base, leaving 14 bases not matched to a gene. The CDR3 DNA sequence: TGTGCCAGCAGCGTAGGCCCCTCAGACAGGGGTTTAGCGAACACTGAAGCTTTCTTT. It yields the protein CASSVGPSDRGLANTEAFF.

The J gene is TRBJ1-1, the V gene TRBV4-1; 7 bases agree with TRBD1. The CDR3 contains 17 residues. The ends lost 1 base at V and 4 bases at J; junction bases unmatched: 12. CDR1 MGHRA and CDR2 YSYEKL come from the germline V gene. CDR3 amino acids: CASSQVGRGRFGTEAFF. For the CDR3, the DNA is TGCGCCAGCAGCCAAGTCGGTAGGGGGCGATTTGGCACTGAAGCTTTCTTT.

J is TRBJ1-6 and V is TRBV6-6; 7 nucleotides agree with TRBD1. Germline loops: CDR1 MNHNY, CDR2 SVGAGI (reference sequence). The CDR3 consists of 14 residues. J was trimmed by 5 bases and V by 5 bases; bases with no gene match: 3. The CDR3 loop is CASSTGTDNSPLHF. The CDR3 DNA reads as TGTGCCAGCAGTACTGGGACAGATAATTCACCCCTCCACTTT.

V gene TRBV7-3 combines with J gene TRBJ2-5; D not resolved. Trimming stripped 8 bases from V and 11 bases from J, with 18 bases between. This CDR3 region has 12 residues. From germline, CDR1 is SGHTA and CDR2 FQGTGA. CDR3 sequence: CASPRRKQSQYF. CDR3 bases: TGTGCCAGCCCACGCCGTAAACAGTCACAGTACTTC. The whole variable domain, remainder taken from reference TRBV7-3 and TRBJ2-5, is GAGVSQTPSNKVTEKGKYVELRCDPISGHTALYWYRQSLGQGPEFLIYFQGTGAADDSGLPNDRFFAVRPEGSVSTLKIQRTERGDSAVYLCASPRRKQSQYFGPGTRLLVL.

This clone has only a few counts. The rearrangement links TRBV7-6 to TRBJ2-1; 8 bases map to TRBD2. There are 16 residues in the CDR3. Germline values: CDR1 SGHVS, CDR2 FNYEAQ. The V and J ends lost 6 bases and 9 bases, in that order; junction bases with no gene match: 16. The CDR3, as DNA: TGTGCCAGCAGTCCCATTAAAGCGGGGGCCTCCGGTGAGCAGTTCTTC. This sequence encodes CASSPIKAGASGEQFF.

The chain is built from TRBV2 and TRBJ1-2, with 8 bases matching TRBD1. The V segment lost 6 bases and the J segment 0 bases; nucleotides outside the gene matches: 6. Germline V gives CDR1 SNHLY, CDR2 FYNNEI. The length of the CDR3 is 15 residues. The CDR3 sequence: CASSASTGANYGYTF. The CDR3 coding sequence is TGTGCCAGCAGCGCTTCGACAGGGGCTAACTATGGCTACACCTTC. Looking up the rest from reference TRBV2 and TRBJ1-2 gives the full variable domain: EPEVTQTPSHQVTQMGQEVILRCVPISNHLYFYWYRQILGQKVEFLVSFYNNEISEKSEIFDDQFSVERPDGSNFTLKIRSTKLEDSAMYFCASSASTGANYGYTFGSGTRLTVV.

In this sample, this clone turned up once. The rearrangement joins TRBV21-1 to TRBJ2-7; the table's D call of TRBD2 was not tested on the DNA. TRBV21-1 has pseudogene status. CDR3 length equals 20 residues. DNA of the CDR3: TGTGCCAGCAGCAAAAGGATTGGGGGACTAGCGGGGGGACCTACCTACGAGCAGTACGTC. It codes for CASSKRIGGLAGGPTYEQYV.

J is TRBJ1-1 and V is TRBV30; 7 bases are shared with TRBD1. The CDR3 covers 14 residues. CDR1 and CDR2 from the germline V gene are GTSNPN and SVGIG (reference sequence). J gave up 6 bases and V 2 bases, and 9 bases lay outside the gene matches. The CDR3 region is CAWSYSTGSSEAFF. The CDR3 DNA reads TGTGCCTGGAGTTATTCGACAGGGTCCTCTGAAGCTTTCTTT.

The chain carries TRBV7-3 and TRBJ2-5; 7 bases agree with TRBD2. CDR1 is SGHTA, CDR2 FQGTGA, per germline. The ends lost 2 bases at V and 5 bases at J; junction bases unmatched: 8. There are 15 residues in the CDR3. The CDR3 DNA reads TGTGCCAGCAGCTTATTGGGGGGGAGTTTGGAGACCCAGTACTTC. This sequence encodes CASSLLGGSLETQYF.

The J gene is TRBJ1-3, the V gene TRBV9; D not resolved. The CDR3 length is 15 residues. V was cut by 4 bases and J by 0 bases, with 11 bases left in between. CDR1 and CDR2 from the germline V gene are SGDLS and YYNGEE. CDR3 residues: CASSPRMSSGNTIYF. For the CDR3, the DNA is TGTGCCAGCAGCCCCCGTATGAGCTCTGGAAACACCATATATTTT.